What follows are 18 T cell receptor beta chains derived from one specimen sequenced in a study of regulatory T cells in long-lasting Graves disease. Library construction for TCR beta used iRepertoire HTBI primers and Arm-PCR of CDR3 regions. Via MiXCR, TCRdb re-called the multiplex PCR reads, giving one row per CDR3 protein. The sample includes 500,000 to 800,000 distinct CDR3 sequences, around 30% of them seen just once. Time point: persistent/refractory GD, antithyroid drugs over 5 years with positive TRAb. RNA from PBMCs was the source of the TCR library. The starting material was peripheral blood mononuclear cells (PBMCs), obtained when the disease was refractory, from a patient treated with antithyroid drugs. These receptors all stem from a female donor with Graves disease.

Comment on this clonotype: An end of the junction does not agree with germline; a read error may underlie this. V and J are TRBV10-3 and TRBJ1-2; D unresolved. CDR1 and CDR2 from the germline V gene are ENHRY and SYGVKD. This CDR3 comprises 16 residues. CDR3 region: CASSESIRGMGNGYTF. CDR3 DNA: TGTGCCAGCAGTGAGTCTATACGGGGAATGGGAAACGGCTACACCTTC.

The sample holds many counts of this clonotype. This rearrangement joins TRBV29-1 to TRBJ2-5; 9 nucleotides match TRBD1. With V trimmed by 6 bases and J by 2 bases, 10 bases remained unmatched. This CDR3 has 15 amino acids. Germline V gives CDR1 SQVTM, CDR2 ANQGSEA. CDR3 sequence: CSVRGGTGPQETQYF. The CDR3 DNA is TGCAGCGTCAGAGGGGGGACAGGGCCTCAAGAGACCCAGTACTTC.

This clonotype occurred a few times. This chain joins TRBV12-3 or TRBV12-4 and TRBJ2-2; 7 bases align to TRBD2. V shed 6 bases, J shed 4 bases, and the junction held 8 bases outside the gene matches. The CDR3 runs to 15 residues. CDR3 coding DNA: TGTGCCAGCAGAGTTCTCGGCGGGAGCACCGGGGAGCTGTTTTTT. It specifies CASRVLGGSTGELFF.

The chain combines TRBV20-1 with TRBJ1-3; perhaps TRBD1 as D (5 bases). Trimming removed 4 bases at V and 1 base at J, with 11 bases between. This CDR3 spans 14 amino acids. The germline CDR1 and CDR2 sequences are DFQATT and SNEGSKA (reference sequence). Here the CDR3 DNA reads TGCAGTGCTACCAAGCAGGGTTCTGGAAACACCATATATTTT. Protein: CSATKQGSGNTIYF.

This clonotype was counted many times. The chain employs TRBV6-1 and TRBJ2-7; 9 positions match TRBD2. Germline V CDR1 and CDR2: MNHNS, SASEGT. Trimming removed 6 bases from V and 2 bases from J; junction bases left unmatched: 8. The CDR3 is 15 amino acids. The CDR3 DNA sequence: TGTGCCAGCAGGACTACTAGCGGGCCAACCTACGAGCAGTACTTC. Its protein is CASRTTSGPTYEQYF.

This chain uses TRBV10-3 with TRBJ1-5, with 9 nucleotides matching TRBD1. Trimming removed 4 bases from V and 7 bases from J; junction bases left unmatched: 5. Germline assignment: CDR1 ENHRY and CDR2 SYGVKD. The length of the CDR3 is 14 residues. This CDR3 is CAISAGQGKQPQHF. CDR3 DNA sequence: TGTGCCATCAGTGCTGGACAGGGGAAACAGCCCCAGCATTTT.

This clonotype was seen ten or more times. The rearrangement uses TRBV6-5 and TRBJ1-5; possibly TRBD1 for D (5 bases). Germline V gene sequence: CDR1 MNHEY, CDR2 SVGAGI. CDR3 length equals 14 residues. The V gene lost 4 bases and the J gene lost 4 bases, with 11 bases spanning the gap. DNA of the CDR3: TGTGCCAGCAGTTTAGGGACCGTTAATCAGCCCCAGCATTTT. It specifies CASSLGTVNQPQHF.

The chain carries TRBV7-8 and TRBJ1-5; tentative D call: TRBD1 (6 bases). The ends were cut back, 3 bases at V and 3 bases at J, with 9 bases in the middle. Germline values: CDR1 SGHVS, CDR2 FQNEAQ. The CDR3 contains 14 residues. CDR3 nucleotide sequence: TGTGCCAGCAGCTTCAGGGGAATCAATCAGCCCCAGCATTTT. Protein: CASSFRGINQPQHF.

This clonotype occurred many times. The rearrangement uses TRBV29-1 and TRBJ1-1, with D perhaps TRBD1 (6 bases). Germline V gene lookup returns CDR1 SQVTM and CDR2 ANQGSEA. This CDR3 has 13 amino acids. The germline V and J ends were trimmed by 7 bases and 0 bases, with 12 bases remaining between them. The CDR3 DNA reads TGCAGCGCAGAAGGACAGCTGAACACTGAAGCTTTCTTT. Its translation is CSAEGQLNTEAFF.

The chain is built from TRBV7-9 and TRBJ2-7; TRBD2 matches 7 bases. Germline assignment: CDR1 SEHNR and CDR2 FQNEAQ (reference sequence). This CDR3 has 16 residues. V lost 1 base and J lost 3; bases outside the gene matches: 9. The CDR3 loop reads CASSLVPSGTHYEQYF. CDR3 nucleotides: TGTGCCAGCAGCTTAGTCCCTAGCGGCACACACTACGAGCAGTACTTC.

The sample holds a few counts of this clonotype. The DNA for the CDR3 is TGTGCCAGCAGTGAATGGGGGAGGGGGAGCCTATACCAAGAGACCCAGTACTTC. Encoded protein: CASSEWGRGSLYQETQYF. The chain links TRBV6-1 to TRBJ2-5; tentatively, D is TRBD2 (7 bases). Germline V gene data show CDR1 as MNHNS and CDR2 as SASEGT. The V end was cut by 2 bases, the J end by 0 bases, with 19 bases between. The CDR3 spans 18 residues.

This clonotype has just a few counts. This chain links TRBV7-9 with TRBJ1-5; TRBD1 might be the D (6 bases). Trimming took off 0 bases at V and 4 bases at J, with 19 bases between the two ends. Germline values: CDR1 SEHNR, CDR2 FQNEAQ (reference sequence). The CDR3 is made up of 18 amino acids. CDR3 sequence: CASSLAVGRRGGNQPQHF. DNA of the CDR3: TGTGCCAGCAGCTTAGCTGTTGGGCGAAGAGGGGGAAATCAGCCCCAGCATTTT.

This clonotype has only a few counts. The chain is built from TRBV6-1 and TRBJ1-5; D unclear. V was trimmed by 6 bases and J by 7 bases, leaving 10 bases between them. The germline V gene has CDR1 MNHNS and CDR2 SASEGT. The length of the CDR3 is 12 residues. The CDR3 protein is CASRAAGQPQHF. In nucleotides, the CDR3 is TGTGCCAGCAGGGCAGCGGGCCAGCCCCAGCATTTT.

CDR3 sequence (DNA): TGTGCCAGCAGTTTTTTTGGGACAGGGGGTTCTCATCACTACGAGCAGTACTTC. Protein product: CASSFFGTGGSHHYEQYF. The chain employs TRBV28 and TRBJ2-7, with 11 nucleotides matching TRBD1. With V trimmed by 3 bases and J by 3 bases, 13 bases remained unmatched. Germline V lookup: CDR1 MDHEN, CDR2 SYDVKM. The CDR3 extends over 18 amino acids.

The V and J genes are TRBV29-1 and TRBJ1-1; D unclear. The CDR3 totals 10 residues. Trimming pared 6 bases from V and 5 bases from J, leaving 7 bases between. CDR1 is SQVTM and CDR2 is ANQGSEA in the germline V gene. CDR3 region: CSVLRTEAFF. The CDR3 nucleotides read TGCAGCGTCCTACGAACTGAAGCTTTCTTT.

This chain links TRBV7-9 with TRBJ1-2; 7 bases are shared with TRBD1. Germline values: CDR1 SEHNR, CDR2 FQNEAQ (reference sequence). This CDR3 region has 15 residues. V gave up 1 base and J gave up 8 bases; unmatched junction bases: 10. The CDR3 spells CASSLGAPGQSGYTF. Written as DNA, the CDR3 is TGTGCCAGCAGCTTAGGGGCTCCGGGACAGTCGGGCTACACCTTC.

V is TRBV20-1 and J is TRBJ2-1; D gene unclear. This CDR3 contains 12 residues. Trimming removed 0 bases from V and 10 bases from J, with 10 bases in between. Germline V CDR1 and CDR2: DFQATT, SNEGSKA (reference sequence). The CDR3: CSARDFSLEQFF. The DNA of the CDR3 is TGCAGTGCTAGAGATTTCTCCCTCGAGCAGTTCTTC.

This clonotype has more than one count but fewer than ten. This chain links TRBV6-2 or TRBV6-3 with TRBJ2-7; 8 nucleotides agree with TRBD1. Per the germline V gene, CDR1 is MNHEY and CDR2 is SVGEGT. Trimming at V came to 5 bases and at J to 0 bases, leaving 15 bases not matched to a gene. The CDR3 spans 18 residues. In nucleotides, the CDR3 is TGTGCCAGCAGTGAATCTCCTCGGACAGGGACGAGCTCCTACGAGCAGTACTTC. Protein: CASSESPRTGTSSYEQYF.